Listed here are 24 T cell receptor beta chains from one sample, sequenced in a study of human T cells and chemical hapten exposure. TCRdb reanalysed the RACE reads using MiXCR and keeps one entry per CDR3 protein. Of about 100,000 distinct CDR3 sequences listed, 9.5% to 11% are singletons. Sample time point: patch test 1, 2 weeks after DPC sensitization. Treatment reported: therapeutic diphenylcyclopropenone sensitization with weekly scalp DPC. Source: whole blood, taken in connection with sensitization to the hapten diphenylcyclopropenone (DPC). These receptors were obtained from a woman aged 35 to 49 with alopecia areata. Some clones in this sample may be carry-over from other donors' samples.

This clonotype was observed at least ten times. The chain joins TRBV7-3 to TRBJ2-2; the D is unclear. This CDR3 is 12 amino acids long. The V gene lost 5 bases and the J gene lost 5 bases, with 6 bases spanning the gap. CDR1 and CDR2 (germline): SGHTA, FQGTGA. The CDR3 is CASSVGTGELFF. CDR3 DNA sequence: TGTGCCAGCAGCGTTGGTACCGGGGAGCTGTTTTTT. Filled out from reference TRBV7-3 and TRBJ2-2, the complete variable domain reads GAGVSQTPSNKVTEKGKYVELRCDPISGHTALYWYRQSLGQGPEFLIYFQGTGAADDSGLPNDRFFAVRPEGSVSTLKIQRTERGDSAVYLCASSVGTGELFFGEGSRLTVL.

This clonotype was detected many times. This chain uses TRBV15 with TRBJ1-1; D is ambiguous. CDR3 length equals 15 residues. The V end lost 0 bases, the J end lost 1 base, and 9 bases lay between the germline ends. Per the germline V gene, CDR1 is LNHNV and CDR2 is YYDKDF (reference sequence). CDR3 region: CATSRDRPQNTEAFF. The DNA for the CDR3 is TGTGCCACCAGCAGAGATCGACCACAGAACACTGAAGCTTTCTTT.

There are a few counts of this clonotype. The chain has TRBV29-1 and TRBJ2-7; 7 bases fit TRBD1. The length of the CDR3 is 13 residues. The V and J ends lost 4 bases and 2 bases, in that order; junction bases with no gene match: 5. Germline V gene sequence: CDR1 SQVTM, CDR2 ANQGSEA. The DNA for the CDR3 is TGCAGCGTTGTCCCTGGACAGGCCTACGAGCAGTACTTC. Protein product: CSVVPGQAYEQYF.

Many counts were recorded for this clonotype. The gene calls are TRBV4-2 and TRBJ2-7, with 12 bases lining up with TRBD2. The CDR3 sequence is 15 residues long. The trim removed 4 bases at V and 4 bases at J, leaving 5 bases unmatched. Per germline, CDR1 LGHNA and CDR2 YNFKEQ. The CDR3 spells CASSPGLAGLYEQYF. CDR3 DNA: TGTGCCAGCAGCCCCGGACTAGCGGGGCTGTACGAGCAGTACTTC.

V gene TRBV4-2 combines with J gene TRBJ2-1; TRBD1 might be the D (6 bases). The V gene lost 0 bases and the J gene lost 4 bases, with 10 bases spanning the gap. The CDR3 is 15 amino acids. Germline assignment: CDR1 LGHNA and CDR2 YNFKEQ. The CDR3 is CASSQDGTTYNEQFF. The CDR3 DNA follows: TGTGCCAGCAGCCAAGATGGGACAACTTACAATGAGCAGTTCTTC.

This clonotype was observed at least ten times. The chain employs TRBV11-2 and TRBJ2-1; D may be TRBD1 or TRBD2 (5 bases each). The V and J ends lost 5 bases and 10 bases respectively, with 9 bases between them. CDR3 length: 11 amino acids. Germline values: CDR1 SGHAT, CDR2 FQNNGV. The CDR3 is CASSRGPEQFF. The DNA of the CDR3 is TGTGCCAGCAGCCGGGGCCCAGAGCAGTTCTTC. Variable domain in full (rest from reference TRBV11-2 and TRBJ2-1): EAGVAQSPRYKIIEKRQSVAFWCNPISGHATLYWYQQILGQGPKLLIQFQNNGVVDDSQLPKDRFSAERLKGVDSTLKIQPAKLEDSAVYLCASSRGPEQFFGPGTRLTVL.

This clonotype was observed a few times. CDR3 amino acids: CSTDGYSNQPQHF. As DNA, the CDR3 is TGCAGTACGGACGGATATAGCAATCAGCCCCAGCATTTT. The rearrangement joins TRBV20-1 to TRBJ1-5; D unclear. The germline CDR1 and CDR2 sequences are DFQATT and SNEGSKA (reference sequence). V was shortened by 8 bases and J by 0 bases, with 11 bases between the two germline ends. This CDR3 is 13 amino acids long.

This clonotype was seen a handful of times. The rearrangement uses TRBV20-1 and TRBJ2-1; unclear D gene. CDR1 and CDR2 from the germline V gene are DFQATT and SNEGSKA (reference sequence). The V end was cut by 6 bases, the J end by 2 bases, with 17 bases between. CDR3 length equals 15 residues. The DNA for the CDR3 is TGCAGTGCAGGTTGGACCACCTTCACCTACAATGAGCAGTTCTTC. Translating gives CSAGWTTFTYNEQFF.

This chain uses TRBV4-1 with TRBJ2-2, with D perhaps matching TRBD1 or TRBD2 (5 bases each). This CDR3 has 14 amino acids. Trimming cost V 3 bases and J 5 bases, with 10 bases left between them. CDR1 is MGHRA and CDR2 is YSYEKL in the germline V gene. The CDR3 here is CASSHLGDTGELFF. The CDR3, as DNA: TGCGCCAGCAGCCATTTGGGGGATACCGGGGAGCTGTTTTTT.

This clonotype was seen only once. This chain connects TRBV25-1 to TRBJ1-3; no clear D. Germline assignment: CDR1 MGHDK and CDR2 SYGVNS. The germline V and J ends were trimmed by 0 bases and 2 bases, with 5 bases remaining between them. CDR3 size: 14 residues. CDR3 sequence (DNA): TGTGCCAGCAGTGAATACATGGCTGGAAACACCATATATTTT. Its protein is CASSEYMAGNTIYF.

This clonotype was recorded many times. CDR3 in amino acids: CATSEEVQAPEQYF. CDR3 nucleotides: TGTGCCACCAGCGAAGAGGTCCAGGCCCCGGAGCAGTACTTC. The chain links TRBV15 to TRBJ2-7; D uncertain. The V end was cut by 5 bases, the J end by 7 bases, with 18 bases between. The CDR3 is made up of 14 amino acids. Germline V gene data show CDR1 as LNHNV and CDR2 as YYDKDF (reference sequence).

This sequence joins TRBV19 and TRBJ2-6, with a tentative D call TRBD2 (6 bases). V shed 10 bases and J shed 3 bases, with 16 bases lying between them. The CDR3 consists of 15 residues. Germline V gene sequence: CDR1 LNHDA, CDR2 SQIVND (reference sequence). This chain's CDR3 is CATAPRGGGANVLTF. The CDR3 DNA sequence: TGTGCCACCGCACCCCGGGGAGGTGGGGCCAACGTCCTGACTTTC.

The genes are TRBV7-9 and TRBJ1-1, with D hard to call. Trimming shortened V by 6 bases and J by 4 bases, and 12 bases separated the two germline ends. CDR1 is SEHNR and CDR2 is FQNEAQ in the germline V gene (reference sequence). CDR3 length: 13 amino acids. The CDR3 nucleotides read TGTGCCAGCAGTCCACGGGCGGGCACTGAAGCTTTCTTT. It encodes CASSPRAGTEAFF. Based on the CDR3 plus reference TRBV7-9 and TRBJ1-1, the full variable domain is DTGVSQNPRHKITKRGQNVTFRCDPISEHNRLYWYRQTLGQGPEFLTYFQNEAQLEKSRLLSDRFSAERPKGSFSTLEIQRTEQGDSAMYLCASSPRAGTEAFFGQGTRLTVV.

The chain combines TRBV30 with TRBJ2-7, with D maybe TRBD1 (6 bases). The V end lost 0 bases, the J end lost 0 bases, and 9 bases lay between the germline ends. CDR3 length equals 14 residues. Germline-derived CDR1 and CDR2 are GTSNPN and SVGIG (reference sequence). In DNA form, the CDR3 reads TGTGCCTGGAGTGTAGGGGGAACCTCCTACGAGCAGTACTTC. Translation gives CAWSVGGTSYEQYF. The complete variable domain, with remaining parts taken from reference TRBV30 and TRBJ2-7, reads SQTIHQWPATLVQPVGSPLSLECTVEGTSNPNLYWYRQAAGRGLQLLFYSVGIGQISSEVPQNLSASRPQDRQFILSSKKLLLSDSGFYLCAWSVGGTSYEQYFGPGTRLTVT.

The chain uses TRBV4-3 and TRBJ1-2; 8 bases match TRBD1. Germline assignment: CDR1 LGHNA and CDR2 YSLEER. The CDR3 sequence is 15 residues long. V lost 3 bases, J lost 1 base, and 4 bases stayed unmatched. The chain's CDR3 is CASSQAGGLNYGYTF. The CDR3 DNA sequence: TGCGCCAGCAGCCAGGCAGGGGGCCTTAACTATGGCTACACCTTC.

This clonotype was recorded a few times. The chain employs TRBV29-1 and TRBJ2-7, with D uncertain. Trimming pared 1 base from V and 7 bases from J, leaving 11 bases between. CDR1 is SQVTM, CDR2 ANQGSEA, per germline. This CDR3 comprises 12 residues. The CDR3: CSVEGTDDEQYF. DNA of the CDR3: TGCAGCGTTGAAGGGACGGATGATGAGCAGTACTTC.

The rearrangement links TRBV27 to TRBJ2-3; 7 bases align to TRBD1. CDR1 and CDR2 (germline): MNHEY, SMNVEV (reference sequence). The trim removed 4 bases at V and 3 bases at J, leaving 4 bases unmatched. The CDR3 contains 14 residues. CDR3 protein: CASSWGTATDTQYF. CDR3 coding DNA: TGTGCCAGCAGTTGGGGGACAGCGACAGATACGCAGTATTTT.

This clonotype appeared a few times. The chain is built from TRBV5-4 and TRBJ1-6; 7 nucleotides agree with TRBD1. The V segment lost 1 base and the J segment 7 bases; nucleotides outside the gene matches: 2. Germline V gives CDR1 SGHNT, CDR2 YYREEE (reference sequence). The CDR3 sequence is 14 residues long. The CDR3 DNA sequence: TGTGCCAGCAGCTTGTTACAGGGGAATTCACCCCTCCACTTT. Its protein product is CASSLLQGNSPLHF.

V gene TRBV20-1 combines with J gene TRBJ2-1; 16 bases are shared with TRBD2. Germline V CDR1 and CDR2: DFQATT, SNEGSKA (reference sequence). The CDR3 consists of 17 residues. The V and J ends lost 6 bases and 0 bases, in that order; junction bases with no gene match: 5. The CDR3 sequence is CSAAGLAGGSSYNEQFF. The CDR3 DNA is TGCAGTGCGGCGGGACTAGCGGGAGGGAGCTCCTACAATGAGCAGTTCTTC.

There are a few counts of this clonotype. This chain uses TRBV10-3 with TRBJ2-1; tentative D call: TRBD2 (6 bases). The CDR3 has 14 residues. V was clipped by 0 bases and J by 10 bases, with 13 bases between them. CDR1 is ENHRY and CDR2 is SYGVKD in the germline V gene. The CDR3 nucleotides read TGTGCCATCAGTGAGTCTTCGGTACTAGCCGAGCAGTTCTTC. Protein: CAISESSVLAEQFF.

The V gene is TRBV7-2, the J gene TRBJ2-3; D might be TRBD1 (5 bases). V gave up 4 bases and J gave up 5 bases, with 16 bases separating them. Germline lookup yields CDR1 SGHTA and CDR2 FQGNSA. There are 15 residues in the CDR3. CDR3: CASSYRSPQGDTQYF. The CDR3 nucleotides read TGTGCCAGCAGCTACCGCAGCCCCCAGGGAGATACGCAGTATTTT.

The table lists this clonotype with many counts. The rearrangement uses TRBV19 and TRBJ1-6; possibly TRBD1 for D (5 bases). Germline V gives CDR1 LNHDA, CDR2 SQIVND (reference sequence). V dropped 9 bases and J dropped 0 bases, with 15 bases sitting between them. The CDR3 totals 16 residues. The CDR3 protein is CARETPDSSYNSPLHF. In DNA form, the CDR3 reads TGTGCCAGGGAAACACCAGACAGCTCCTATAATTCACCCCTCCACTTT.

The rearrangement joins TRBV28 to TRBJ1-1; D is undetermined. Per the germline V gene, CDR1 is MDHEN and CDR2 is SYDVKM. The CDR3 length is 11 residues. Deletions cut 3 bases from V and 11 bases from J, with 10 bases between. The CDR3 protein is CASSFNAEAFF. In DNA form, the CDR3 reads TGTGCCAGCAGTTTTAACGCGGAGGCTTTCTTT. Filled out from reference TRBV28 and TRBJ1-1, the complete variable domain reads DVKVTQSSRYLVKRTGEKVFLECVQDMDHENMFWYRQDPGLGLRLIYFSYDVKMKEKGDIPEGYSVSREKKERFSLILESASTNQTSMYLCASSFNAEAFFGQGTRLTVV.

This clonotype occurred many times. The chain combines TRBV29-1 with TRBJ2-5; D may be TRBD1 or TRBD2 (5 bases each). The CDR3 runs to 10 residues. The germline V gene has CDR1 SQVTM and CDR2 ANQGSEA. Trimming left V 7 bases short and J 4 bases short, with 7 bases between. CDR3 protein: CSAGGETQYF. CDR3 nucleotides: TGCAGCGCTGGGGGAGAGACCCAGTACTTC.